The rows below give T cell receptor beta chains drawn from one sample of a study of blood T cell repertoires in COVID-19. Libraries were prepared by immunoSEQ multiplex PCR; TCRdb keeps only in-frame clonotypes and omits some of them. The repertoire includes about 68,000 clones, roughly 87% of them detected once, and 3.4% sits in the top ten. Specimen: peripheral blood. The source is a woman aged 45-59 years with COVID-19, enrolled during active disease. Each CDR3 is given with its conserved first and last residue. D genes are given only for firm matches. A row's size may be missing; if present it is once, few, many or a size class.

j_call	clone_size	v_call	d_call	cdr3_length	cdr3_aa	cdr3_nt
TRBJ1-2	.	TRBV19	.	14	CASSPTGFPSGYTF	TGTGCCAGTAGCCCTACAGGGTTTCCCTCTGGCTACACCTTC
TRBJ2-1	.	TRBV6-6	.	14	CASSYRTPGSEQFF	TGTGCCAGCAGTTACAGGACCCCCGGGAGTGAGCAGTTCTTC
TRBJ2-3	.	TRBV6-5	.	14	CASSIGHIADTQYF	TGTGCCAGCAGCATCGGACATATTGCAGATACGCAGTATTTT
TRBJ2-2	.	TRBV6-2/TRBV6-3	TRBD1	15	CASSPGRGRTGELFF	TGTGCCAGCAGTCCCGGCAGGGGGCGTACCGGGGAGCTGTTTTTT
TRBJ2-2	.	TRBV3-1/TRBV3-2	.	15	CASSPITGITGELFF	TGTGCCAGCAGCCCTATTACAGGGATCACCGGGGAGCTGTTTTTT
TRBJ2-7	.	TRBV28	TRBD2	16	CATQVTSGSPSYEQYF	TGTGCCACCCAAGTGACTAGCGGGAGCCCTTCCTACGAGCAGTACTTC
TRBJ2-5	.	TRBV4-2	TRBD2	16	CASSRSGGEPRETQYF	TGTGCCAGCAGCCGGTCGGGGGGGGAGCCCAGGGAGACCCAGTACTTC
TRBJ2-7	once	TRBV27	TRBD2	15	CASSSFGAGNYEQYF	TGTGCCAGCAGTTCCTTCGGAGCGGGAAATTACGAGCAGTACTTC
TRBJ2-1	.	TRBV7-6	TRBD2	16	CASSFTQREGLGEQFF	TGTGCCAGCAGCTTCACACAGCGGGAGGGCCTAGGTGAGCAGTTCTTC
TRBJ2-3	.	TRBV10-1	TRBD2	18	CASSETGLAGKAPDTQYF	TGCGCCAGCAGTGAGACTGGACTAGCGGGAAAGGCGCCAGATACGCAGTATTTT
TRBJ2-1	.	TRBV7-9	TRBD2	16	CASSPPSGSRINEQFF	TGTGCCAGCAGCCCCCCGAGCGGGAGTCGTATAAATGAGCAGTTCTTC
TRBJ1-1	.	TRBV28	TRBD1	11	CASSRDSEAFF	TGTGCCAGCAGTAGGGACAGTGAAGCTTTCTTT
TRBJ2-2	.	TRBV5-1	TRBD2	16	CASSLGLADNTGELFF	TGCGCCAGCAGCTTAGGACTAGCGGACAACACCGGGGAGCTGTTTTTT
TRBJ2-1	.	TRBV6-5	.	11	CASRRLNEQFF	TGTGCCAGCAGGCGGCTGAATGAGCAGTTCTTC
TRBJ1-5	.	TRBV28	.	12	CASSLGSQPQHF	TGTGCCAGCAGTTTGGGCAGCCAGCCCCAGCATTTT
TRBJ2-3	.	TRBV7-9	TRBD1	12	CASSLGDRGLDF	TGTGCCAGCAGCTTAGGGGACAGGGGATTGGATTTT
TRBJ1-3	.	TRBV10-3	.	16	CAISESPLGGQNTIYF	TGTGCCATCAGTGAGTCGCCTCTGGGGGGGCAAAACACCATATATTTT
TRBJ2-5	.	TRBV19	.	18	CASNPRSGSTTVQETQYF	TGTGCCAGTAATCCTCGGTCAGGATCCACCACTGTCCAAGAGACCCAGTACTTC
TRBJ2-4	.	TRBV24-1	.	14	CATSAGRDKNIQYF	TGTGCCACCAGTGCGGGGCGGGACAAAAACATTCAGTACTTC
TRBJ2-5	.	TRBV6-1	TRBD2	16	CASSETGTRWEETQYF	TGTGCCAGCAGTGAAACCGGGACTAGATGGGAAGAGACCCAGTACTTC
TRBJ1-4	.	TRBV9	TRBD1	16	CASSEGTGGWDEKLFF	TGTGCCAGCAGCGAGGGGACAGGGGGGTGGGACGAAAAACTGTTTTTT
TRBJ2-2	.	TRBV24-1	.	14	CATSDLRSTGELFF	TGTGCCACCAGTGATTTGCGGTCAACCGGGGAGCTGTTTTTT
TRBJ1-4	.	TRBV30	TRBD1	15	CAWSVGAGGGEKLFF	TGTGCCTGGAGTGTTGGTGCAGGGGGTGGTGAAAAACTGTTTTTT
TRBJ2-3	.	TRBV27	TRBD2	15	CASSLSTSGGDTQYF	TGTGCCAGCAGCCTCTCGACTAGCGGGGGGGATACGCAGTATTTT
TRBJ2-1	.	TRBV12-3/TRBV12-4	.	11	CASSLKDSRFF	TGTGCCAGCAGTTTAAAGGACTCCCGATTCTTC
TRBJ2-7	.	TRBV3-1/TRBV3-2	TRBD2	12	CASRTSGSEQYF	TGTGCCAGCAGGACTAGCGGGAGCGAGCAGTACTTC
TRBJ2-7	.	TRBV5-1	.	13	CASSSLGANEQYF	TGCGCCAGCAGCTCCTTAGGAGCGAACGAGCAGTACTTC
TRBJ2-1	.	TRBV11-2	TRBD1	16	CASSPETGIPYNEQFF	TGTGCCAGCAGCCCAGAGACAGGGATTCCCTACAATGAGCAGTTCTTC
TRBJ2-5	once	TRBV4-1	.	14	CASSQVVLVETQYF	TGCGCCAGCAGCCAAGTAGTACTAGTAGAGACCCAGTACTTC
TRBJ2-1	.	TRBV7-3	TRBD2	16	CASSLNGGSLFNEQFF	TGTGCCAGCAGCTTAAATGGCGGGAGCCTCTTCAATGAGCAGTTCTTC
TRBJ2-3	once	TRBV4-3	TRBD2	19	CASSQAPSGRASGTDTQYF	TGCGCCAGCAGCCAAGCCCCTAGCGGGAGGGCCTCGGGCACAGATACGCAGTATTTT
TRBJ2-5	.	TRBV4-1	TRBD2	19	CASSQDERRASGGQETQYF	TGCGCCAGCAGCCAAGATGAACGCCGGGCTAGCGGGGGGCAAGAGACCCAGTACTTC
TRBJ1-2	once	TRBV7-8	TRBD1	17	CASSLKVEDRGVYGYTF	TGTGCCAGCAGCTTAAAAGTAGAGGACAGGGGGGTCTATGGCTACACCTTC
TRBJ2-3	.	TRBV2	TRBD2	15	CASSEETSGRDTQYF	TGTGCCAGCAGTGAAGAAACTAGCGGGAGAGATACGCAGTATTTT
TRBJ2-1	.	TRBV4-2	.	15	CASSPGAGLYHEQFF	TGTGCCAGCAGCCCTGGGGCAGGCCTATATCATGAGCAGTTCTTC
TRBJ2-2	.	TRBV15	.	12	CAIWSETGELFF	TGTGCCATCTGGAGCGAAACCGGGGAGCTGTTTTTT
TRBJ1-5	once	TRBV6-6	TRBD1	13	CASSDRANQPQHF	TGTGCCAGCAGCGACAGGGCCAATCAGCCCCAGCATTTT
TRBJ2-7	.	TRBV7-8	.	16	CASRPQRGSQPYEQYF	TGTGCCAGCAGACCCCAACGAGGCAGTCAACCCTACGAGCAGTACTTC
TRBJ1-3	.	TRBV19	.	14	CASSPTSRGNTIYF	TGTGCCAGTAGTCCTACTAGCCGCGGGAACACCATATATTTT
TRBJ1-2	.	TRBV7-9	TRBD1	11	CASSSTGGYTF	TGTGCCAGCAGCTCGACAGGGGGCTACACCTTC
TRBJ2-1	.	TRBV11-2	.	16	CASSLGSGAVDNEQFF	TGTGCCAGCAGCTTGGGGTCCGGAGCGGTCGACAATGAGCAGTTCTTC
TRBJ1-6	.	TRBV2	TRBD1	15	CASRDRGGGNSPLHF	TGTGCCAGCAGGGACAGGGGAGGGGGTAATTCACCCCTCCACTTT
TRBJ2-1	.	TRBV14	TRBD2	15	CASSPGLAGYNEQFF	TGTGCCAGCAGCCCGGGACTAGCGGGATACAATGAGCAGTTCTTC
TRBJ2-1	.	TRBV2	.	14	CASRKVESYNEQFF	TGTGCCAGCAGGAAAGTGGAGTCCTACAATGAGCAGTTCTTC
TRBJ2-6	.	TRBV4-3	.	16	CASSPRGSHGANVLTF	TGCGCCAGCAGCCCTCGGGGGTCTCATGGGGCCAACGTCCTGACTTTC
TRBJ2-1	.	TRBV19	TRBD2	20	CASSVQSGTSGGAYYNEQFF	TGTGCCAGTAGTGTTCAATCCGGGACTAGCGGGGGCGCTTACTACAATGAGCAGTTCTTC
TRBJ1-5	.	TRBV7-9	TRBD1	15	CASSPGQGPNQPQHF	TGTGCCAGCAGCCCTGGACAGGGACCCAATCAGCCCCAGCATTTT
TRBJ2-2	.	TRBV2	.	16	CASSVGLALNTGELFF	TGTGCCAGCAGTGTTGGGCTAGCGCTGAACACCGGGGAGCTGTTTTTT
TRBJ1-5	.	TRBV18	TRBD1	17	CASSPGTGGAGLQPQHF	TGTGCCAGCTCTCCCGGGACAGGGGGCGCCGGGCTACAGCCCCAGCATTTT
TRBJ1-5	.	TRBV19	TRBD1	16	CASRARTGGSNQPQHF	TGTGCCAGTAGGGCCCGGACAGGCGGTTCCAATCAGCCCCAGCATTTT
TRBJ2-5	few	TRBV21-1	.	16	CASSRGFAGGEETQYF	TGTGCCAGCAGCAGGGGGTTTGCGGGAGGGGAGGAGACCCAGTACTTC
TRBJ2-7	.	TRBV6-5	TRBD1	13	CASRGTGGYEQYF	TGTGCCAGCAGGGGGACAGGGGGCTACGAGCAGTACTTC